This TCR beta chain was sequenced during a study of T cell repertoires in cytomegalovirus infection. At the level of the study: Public TCR beta signatures provided an indication of both CMV infection and a matching HLA type. Study-wide points: In two of eight donors, the top clonotype was HLA-C-restricted CMV-specific.

This clonotype was seen a few times. Its target is not known. The germline gives CDR1 SGHDN, CDR2 FVKESK. The length of the CDR3 is 14 residues. The V end lost 2 bases, the J end lost 6 bases, and 10 bases lay between the germline ends. TCRdb passed the reads through MiXCR, listing each CDR3 protein once. The table shows some 600,000 distinct CDR3 sequences, with more than 20% occurring only once. The sequenced sample was CD8+ T cells from PBMCs. The chain carries TRBV14 and TRBJ2-2; unclear D gene. This clonotype was sampled from a human donor in good health (CMV status not recorded). Some clones in this sample may be carry-over from other donors' samples. The CDR3, as DNA: TGTGCCAGCAGCCAATTTCTTCTTGCCGGGGAGCTGTTTTTT. Amino acids: CASSQFLLAGELFF.